What follows are 21 T cell receptor beta chains derived from one specimen sequenced in a study of T cells in localized non-small cell lung cancer. Assay used: immunoSEQ multiplex PCR; TCRdb lists only in-frame clones, some missing. The sample yields fewer than 5,000 clones, approximately 29% seen once. This specimen was lung tumor tissue, taken before any cancer treatment. These receptors came from a man between 40 and 69 years old with stage III squamous cell lung carcinoma.

This clone counts as medium-sized (0.01 to 0.1%). The rearrangement uses TRBV4-1 and TRBJ1-1; D ambiguous. The length of the CDR3 is 15 residues. CDR1 and CDR2 (germline): MGHRA, YSYEKL. V lost 1 base, J lost 1 base, and 10 bases lay in between. CDR3 loop: CASSQVPGQNTEAFF. For the CDR3, the DNA is TGCGCCAGCAGCCAAGTCCCGGGCCAGAACACTGAAGCTTTCTTT.

The sample holds a few counts of this clone. The chain carries TRBV30 and TRBJ1-3, with TRBD1 as a possible D gene (5 bases). Germline V CDR1 and CDR2: GTSNPN, SVGIG (reference sequence). V was trimmed by 5 bases and J by 4 bases, leaving 9 bases between them. The CDR3 consists of 12 residues. The CDR3 coding sequence is TGTGCCTGGGCCCGGACAGGAAACACCATATATTTT. Translating it yields CAWARTGNTIYF. Drawing the rest from reference TRBV30 and TRBJ1-3, the complete variable domain is SQTIHQWPATLVQPVGSPLSLECTVEGTSNPNLYWYRQAAGRGLQLLFYSVGIGQISSEVPQNLSASRPQDRQFILSSKKLLLSDSGFYLCAWARTGNTIYFGEGSWLTVV.

There are a few counts of this clone. V and J are TRBV30 and TRBJ1-1; possibly TRBD1 for D (6 bases). The CDR3 covers 12 residues. Trimming removed 1 base from V and 10 bases from J, with 13 bases in between. Germline assignment: CDR1 GTSNPN and CDR2 SVGIG (reference sequence). The CDR3, as DNA: TGTGCCTGGAGTGACCTGGGGGCCGTAGCTTTCTTT. Translated, it gives CAWSDLGAVAFF.

The chain recombines TRBV11-3 with TRBJ1-2, with 7 positions matching TRBD1. After removal of 6 bases from V and 6 bases from J, the junction contained 19 bases not matched to a gene. Per the germline V gene, CDR1 is SGHNT and CDR2 is YENEEA. There are 17 residues in the CDR3. CDR3: CASSFRGQLHYGDGYTF. The CDR3 DNA reads as TGTGCCAGCAGTTTCAGGGGACAGCTCCACTATGGAGATGGCTACACCTTC.

The chain carries TRBV25-1 and TRBJ2-5, with D possibly TRBD2 on 6 matching bases. The CDR3 loop spans 13 amino acids. Germline CDR1 and CDR2: MGHDK and SYGVNS. Trimming cost V 6 bases and J 4 bases, with 12 bases left between them. CDR3 in amino acids: CASSRKEGETQYF. The CDR3 coding sequence is TGTGCCAGCAGCCGGAAGGAGGGAGAGACCCAGTACTTC.

By sample share, this clone is medium-sized. This chain uses TRBV11-3 with TRBJ2-5; 14 bases match TRBD2. With V trimmed by 2 bases and J by 2 bases, 13 bases remained unmatched. CDR3 size: 20 residues. Germline assignment: CDR1 SGHNT and CDR2 YENEEA. The CDR3 loop is CASSLTAVGLAGVGQETQYF. Here the CDR3 DNA reads TGTGCCAGCAGCTTAACGGCAGTGGGACTAGCGGGGGTGGGGCAAGAGACCCAGTACTTC.

Only a few counts were recorded for this clone. The V call is TRBV7-5, the J call TRBJ2-2; the tabulated D call, TRBD2, remains unverified against the DNA. TRBV7-5 represents a pseudogene. The CDR3 is 14 residues long. This chain's CDR3 is CASSRGGVTGELFF. Here the CDR3 DNA reads TGTGCCAGCAGTCGGGGTGGAGTGACCGGGGAGCTGTTTTTT.

On this clone itself: Relative to the germline gene, one junction end is altered; a read error may explain this. The chain recombines TRBV9 with TRBJ2-3, with 9 bases aligning to TRBD1. Per germline, CDR1 SGDLS and CDR2 YYNGEE. This CDR3 has 17 residues. Here the CDR3 reads CANSLNRGLGSTDTQYF. CDR3 DNA sequence: TGTGCCAACAGCCTTAACAGGGGGCTAGGAAGCACAGATACGCAGTATTTT.

This clone was found many times. V and J are TRBV11-3 and TRBJ2-1; D is unresolved. This CDR3 contains 15 residues. Germline CDR1 reads SGHNT; CDR2 reads YENEEA. Trimming cost V 0 bases and J 6 bases, with 12 bases left between them. The CDR3 region is CASSLERVPGNEQFF. In DNA form, the CDR3 reads TGTGCCAGCAGCTTAGAGAGAGTCCCCGGCAATGAGCAGTTCTTC.

CDR3 in amino acids: CASSYSGHSYEQYF. Here the CDR3 DNA reads TGTGCCAGCAGTTACTCGGGGCACTCCTACGAGCAGTACTTC. The chain uses TRBV6-8 and TRBJ2-7, with D tentatively TRBD1 (5 bases). Deletions cut 0 bases from V and 0 bases from J, with 6 bases between. The CDR3 spans 14 residues. Germline-derived CDR1 and CDR2 are MNHGY and SAAAGT.

The chain is built from TRBV19 and TRBJ1-5; a possible D gene is TRBD1 (5 bases). Per the germline V gene, CDR1 is LNHDA and CDR2 is SQIVND (reference sequence). Trimming left V 8 bases short and J 4 bases short, with 15 bases between. The CDR3 sequence is 14 residues long. As DNA, the CDR3 is TGTGCCAGTTGTCTGGGGGGTTGGAATCAGCCCCAGCATTTT. Translation: CASCLGGWNQPQHF. The whole variable domain, remainder taken from reference TRBV19 and TRBJ1-5, is DGGITQSPKYLFRKEGQNVTLSCEQNLNHDAMYWYRQDPGQGLRLIYYSQIVNDFQKGDIAEGYSVSREKKESFPLTVTSAQKNPTAFYLCASCLGGWNQPQHFGDGTRLSIL.

The V call is TRBV30, the J call TRBJ2-7, with a possible D match to TRBD2 (5 bases). CDR1 GTSNPN and CDR2 SVGIG come from the germline V gene (reference sequence). CDR3 size: 12 residues. V was trimmed by 0 bases and J by 4 bases, leaving 7 bases between them. The CDR3 protein is CAWSVSGYEQYF. The CDR3 DNA follows: TGTGCCTGGAGTGTTTCGGGATACGAGCAGTACTTC.

J is TRBJ2-3 and V is TRBV19, with D tentatively TRBD2 (7 bases). The germline V and J ends were trimmed by 1 base and 9 bases, with 17 bases remaining between them. The CDR3 spans 15 residues. Per germline, CDR1 LNHDA and CDR2 SQIVND (reference sequence). DNA of the CDR3: TGTGCCAGTAGTATAGGGCGGGGGCTTGTGGAAACGCAGTATTTT. As protein: CASSIGRGLVETQYF. Looking up the rest from reference TRBV19 and TRBJ2-3 gives the full variable domain: DGGITQSPKYLFRKEGQNVTLSCEQNLNHDAMYWYRQDPGQGLRLIYYSQIVNDFQKGDIAEGYSVSREKKESFPLTVTSAQKNPTAFYLCASSIGRGLVETQYFGPGTRLTVL.

This clone appeared a few times. One end of the junction is discordant with germline, which a read error may explain. The V gene is TRBV7-6, the J gene TRBJ1-1; a possible D gene is TRBD1 (6 bases). Germline V gene lookup returns CDR1 SGHVS and CDR2 FNYEAQ. The CDR3 is 15 residues long. DNA for the CDR3: TGTGCCAGCACCCAAACTTTGGACAGAAACACTGAAGTTTTCTTT. Encoded protein: CASTQTLDRNTEVFF.

The chain is built from TRBV12-5 and TRBJ2-7; D not certain. Germline loops: CDR1 LGHNT, CDR2 FRNRAP. The CDR3 covers 11 residues. V shed 7 bases and J shed 1 base, with 5 bases lying between them. CDR3 sequence: CASAQSYEQYF. The CDR3 DNA reads as TGTGCTAGTGCCCAGTCCTACGAGCAGTACTTC.

V usage is TRBV19 and J usage is TRBJ2-1, with 12 bases identical to TRBD2. Germline lookup yields CDR1 LNHDA and CDR2 SQIVND (reference sequence). The CDR3 runs 17 residues. Trimming removed 3 bases from V and 3 bases from J; junction bases left unmatched: 6. In DNA, the CDR3 is TGTGCCAGTAGTATCTCCGCTAGCGGGGGGGGCTACAATGAGCAGTTCTTC. This translates into CASSISASGGGYNEQFF.

The chain combines TRBV29-1 with TRBJ1-1; the D is unclear. V lost 6 bases to trimming and J lost 0 bases, with 11 bases between them. Germline CDR1 and CDR2: SQVTM and ANQGSEA. The CDR3 covers 13 residues. For the CDR3, the DNA is TGCAGCGTCCCTGGCGCTATGAACACTGAAGCTTTCTTT. This gives the protein CSVPGAMNTEAFF. The variable domain in full, with the rest retrieved from reference TRBV29-1 and TRBJ1-1, is SAVISQKPSRDICQRGTSLTIQCQVDSQVTMMFWYRQQPGQSLTLIATANQGSEATYESGFVIDKFPISRPNLTFSTLTVSNMSPEDSSIYLCSVPGAMNTEAFFGQGTRLTVV.

A few counts support this clone. The genes are TRBV11-3 and TRBJ1-6; 7 bases line up with TRBD1. The CDR3 has 18 residues. Germline trimming cut 5 bases from V and 0 bases from J; bases unmatched to any gene: 10. Germline CDR1 reads SGHNT; CDR2 reads YENEEA. CDR3 residues: CASSPADRVSSYNSPLHF. In nucleotides, the CDR3 is TGTGCCAGCAGCCCCGCTGACAGGGTGAGCTCCTATAATTCACCCCTCCACTTT.

This clone appeared a single time. The CDR3 bases are TGTGCCACCAGACACGTCCGCTCTGCGGCCGTGGAGACCCAGTACTTC. As protein: CATRHVRSAAVETQYF. J is TRBJ2-5 and V is TRBV15; D uncertain. Trimming cost V 6 bases and J 5 bases, with 22 bases left between them. The CDR3 is 16 residues long. Germline values: CDR1 LNHNV, CDR2 YYDKDF (reference sequence).

This clone is a singleton in its sample. V usage is TRBV19 and J usage is TRBJ2-7, with 10 nucleotides matching TRBD1. The CDR3 spans 15 residues. The J segment lost 4 bases and the V segment lost 6 bases, leaving 9 bases of the junction unmatched. The germline V gene encodes CDR1 LNHDA and CDR2 SQIVND (reference sequence). CDR3 protein: CASRDRGRGDYEQYF. CDR3 coding DNA: TGTGCCAGTAGAGACAGGGGGCGCGGGGATTACGAGCAGTACTTC.

This clone has only a few counts. Other DNA sequences within the sample encode an identical CDR3. This chain links TRBV6-8 with TRBJ2-7, with 9 nucleotides matching TRBD2. Germline V gene lookup returns CDR1 MNHGY and CDR2 SAAAGT. CDR3 length equals 14 residues. Trimming removed 9 bases from V and 6 bases from J; junction bases left unmatched: 12. Written as DNA, the CDR3 is TGTGCCAGTCTCCCCGGGACTAGCCGACCCGAGCAGTACTTC. It is translated as CASLPGTSRPEQYF.